Shown below are 30 T cell receptor beta chains from a single sample sequenced in a study of graft-versus-host responses after intestinal transplantation. These TCRs' antigens remain unknown. Produced via immunoSEQ multiplex PCR; TCRdb's table is partial and in-frame only. The table includes about 100,000 clones, roughly 87% detected once. Sequenced here: unstimulated CD4+ T cells sorted from spleen or lymph node cells, sampled before transplant. The receptor source for this set is a human donor who was the organ donor for an intestinal transplant.

The table lists this clone with a count of one. The V gene is TRBV21-1, the J gene TRBJ2-5; the table calls TRBD1, which could not be checked here. TRBV21-1 is a pseudogene segment. The CDR3 is 15 residues long. CDR3 in DNA: TGTGCCAGCAGTCTACAGGGCCCCTCGGGAGAGACCCAGTACTTC. Translation gives CASSLQGPSGETQYF.

This CDR3 reads CASSPPQTGSYEQYF. CDR3 DNA sequence: TGTGCCAGCAGCCCCCCTCAGACAGGATCCTACGAGCAGTACTTC. The chain employs TRBV28 and TRBJ2-7; D is perhaps TRBD1 (6 bases). CDR3 length: 15 residues. V was cut by 6 bases and J by 1 base, with 16 bases left in between. Germline V lookup: CDR1 MDHEN, CDR2 SYDVKM.

This chain uses TRBV5-1 with TRBJ2-1, with 8 bases matching TRBD1. The germline V gene encodes CDR1 SGHRS and CDR2 YFSETQ. Trimming at V came to 0 bases and at J to 7 bases, leaving 6 bases not matched to a gene. The CDR3 extends over 15 amino acids. CDR3: CASSLGTGNGNEQFF. The CDR3 bases are TGCGCCAGCAGCTTGGGGACAGGGAACGGGAATGAGCAGTTCTTC.

This clone was observed once. This chain joins TRBV5-1 and TRBJ2-5, with 9 bases aligning to TRBD1. Trimming at V came to 7 bases and at J to 5 bases, leaving 12 bases not matched to a gene. CDR1 and CDR2 (germline): SGHRS, YFSETQ. The length of the CDR3 is 15 residues. This CDR3 is CASSGTGPFEETQYF. In DNA, the CDR3 is TGCGCCAGCTCAGGGACAGGGCCCTTCGAGGAGACCCAGTACTTC.

The chain carries TRBV28 and TRBJ1-2, with no clear D. The CDR3 is 12 residues long. The V and J ends lost 10 bases and 7 bases respectively, with 16 bases between them. Germline V gene lookup returns CDR1 MDHEN and CDR2 SYDVKM. DNA for the CDR3: TGTGCCACCCGCGGCCTTCGGGCTGGCTACACCTTC. It translates to CATRGLRAGYTF.

CDR3 in amino acids: CAWREGLAGGTGRTQYF. CDR3 sequence (DNA): TGTGCCTGGAGGGAGGGACTAGCGGGGGGGACCGGGCGTACGCAGTATTTT. The chain uses TRBV30 and TRBJ2-3; TRBD2 aligns across 16 bases. Germline-derived CDR1 and CDR2 are GTSNPN and SVGIG (reference sequence). Trimming at V came to 3 bases and at J to 8 bases, leaving 11 bases not matched to a gene. The CDR3 runs to 17 residues.

This sequence joins TRBV28 and TRBJ2-3; D ambiguous. Trimming cost V 2 bases and J 2 bases, with 14 bases left between them. The CDR3 extends over 16 amino acids. Per the germline V gene, CDR1 is MDHEN and CDR2 is SYDVKM. CDR3 in amino acids: CASSLTPVEPTDTQYF. The CDR3 DNA reads as TGTGCCAGCAGTTTAACACCCGTGGAACCCACAGATACGCAGTATTTT.

The rearrangement links TRBV5-6 to TRBJ2-3; possibly TRBD2 for D (5 bases). The V gene's germline CDR1 is SGHDT and CDR2 YYEEEE. The CDR3 extends over 14 amino acids. V shed 2 bases and J shed 0 bases, with 7 bases lying between them. This CDR3 is CASSFGVSTDTQYF. CDR3 bases: TGTGCCAGCAGCTTCGGGGTTAGCACAGATACGCAGTATTTT. Drawing the rest from reference TRBV5-6 and TRBJ2-3, the complete variable domain is DAGVTQSPTHLIKTRGQQVTLRCSPKSGHDTVSWYQQALGQGPQFIFQYYEEEERQRGNFPDRFSGHQFPNYSSELNVNALLLGDSALYLCASSFGVSTDTQYFGPGTRLTVL.

This clone was counted a single time. The chain is built from TRBV11-2 and TRBJ2-3; TRBD2 aligns across 8 bases. The CDR3 sequence is 15 residues long. V shed 5 bases, J shed 2 bases, and the junction held 6 bases outside the gene matches. CDR1 SGHAT and CDR2 FQNNGV come from the germline V gene. CDR3 DNA: TGTGCCAGCAGCCGTACTAGCGGCCTCACAGATACGCAGTATTTT. This encodes CASSRTSGLTDTQYF.

CDR3 DNA sequence: TGTGCCAGCAGCTTAGGTTCTTACTACAATGAGCAGTTCTTC. This codes for CASSLGSYYNEQFF. J is TRBJ2-1 and V is TRBV7-9; unclear D gene. With 1 base removed from V and 3 bases from J, the gap between germline ends came to 7 bases. The CDR3 consists of 14 residues. Germline CDR1 and CDR2: SEHNR and FQNEAQ (reference sequence).

The V gene is TRBV4-2, the J gene TRBJ2-1; TRBD2 matches 11 bases. Germline CDR1 LGHNA, CDR2 YNFKEQ. Losses at the gene ends were 2 bases for V and 7 bases for J; bases not matched to a gene: 7. The CDR3 sequence is 16 residues long. The chain's CDR3 is CASSQLSGGAVNEQFF. The CDR3 coding sequence is TGTGCCAGCAGCCAACTTAGCGGGGGGGCGGTAAATGAGCAGTTCTTC.

This chain links TRBV2 with TRBJ2-2, with D possibly TRBD2 on 8 matching bases. The CDR3 sequence is 16 residues long. The V gene lost 5 bases and the J gene lost 3 bases, with 16 bases spanning the gap. Germline V gene data show CDR1 as SNHLY and CDR2 as FYNNEI. DNA for the CDR3: TGTGCCAGCAGTCTCCGGGAGGGACAGTACACCGGGGAGCTGTTTTTT. Residues: CASSLREGQYTGELFF. The whole variable domain, filled in from reference TRBV2 and TRBJ2-2, reads EPEVTQTPSHQVTQMGQEVILRCVPISNHLYFYWYRQILGQKVEFLVSFYNNEISEKSEIFDDQFSVERPDGSNFTLKIRSTKLEDSAMYFCASSLREGQYTGELFFGEGSRLTVL.

This clone has only one observation. The chain uses TRBV19 and TRBJ2-1, with TRBD2 identical over 13 bases. The CDR3 sequence is 17 residues long. Germline assignment: CDR1 LNHDA and CDR2 SQIVND (reference sequence). The V and J ends lost 5 bases and 7 bases, in that order; junction bases with no gene match: 11. As DNA, the CDR3 is TGTGCCAGTAGTCTCCGACGACTAGCGGGGGGAGGTAATGAGCAGTTCTTC. It is translated as CASSLRRLAGGGNEQFF.

The chain employs TRBV2 and TRBJ2-2; perhaps TRBD2 as D (7 bases). CDR1 and CDR2 (germline): SNHLY, FYNNEI. The CDR3 contains 14 residues. V was shortened by 9 bases and J by 6 bases, with 17 bases between the two germline ends. The CDR3 loop reads CARGTGGPPGELFF. The CDR3 DNA sequence: TGTGCCAGGGGAACCGGGGGGCCTCCCGGGGAGCTGTTTTTT.

This chain connects TRBV27 to TRBJ1-5; D is ambiguous. The CDR3 is 13 residues long. Germline CDR1 reads MNHEY; CDR2 reads SMNVEV (reference sequence). Trimming stripped 2 bases from V and 2 bases from J, with 4 bases between. Here the CDR3 DNA reads TGTGCCAGCAGTTTAAACGGCAATCAGCCCCAGCATTTT. This gives the protein CASSLNGNQPQHF.

The chain employs TRBV30 and TRBJ1-4; D remains unclear. The germline V and J ends were trimmed by 3 bases and 11 bases, with 13 bases remaining between them. The CDR3 extends over 12 amino acids. CDR1 is GTSNPN, CDR2 SVGIG, per germline (reference sequence). This CDR3 is CAWRVQVGKLFF. The CDR3 nucleotides are TGTGCCTGGAGGGTTCAGGTGGGGAAACTGTTTTTT.

The gene calls are TRBV28 and TRBJ2-1; the D gene is possibly TRBD1 (5 bases). The CDR3 sequence is 13 residues long. Germline V lookup: CDR1 MDHEN, CDR2 SYDVKM. The ends were cut back, 2 bases at V and 7 bases at J, with 9 bases in the middle. Here the CDR3 reads CASSLNAGNEQFF. CDR3 bases: TGTGCCAGCAGTTTAAACGCAGGGAATGAGCAGTTCTTC.

The sample holds one count of this clone. The J gene is TRBJ2-7, the V gene TRBV7-6; D could derive from TRBD1 or TRBD2 (5 bases each). CDR3 length equals 14 residues. V lost 5 bases to trimming and J lost 3 bases, with 14 bases between them. CDR1 is SGHVS, CDR2 FNYEAQ, per germline. This CDR3 is CASSPRDGYYEQYF. The DNA of the CDR3 is TGTGCCAGCAGCCCTCGGGACGGATACTACGAGCAGTACTTC.

V is TRBV28 and J is TRBJ1-2; 7 bases map to TRBD1. The J segment lost 4 bases and the V segment lost 5 bases, leaving 13 bases of the junction unmatched. Germline V gives CDR1 MDHEN, CDR2 SYDVKM. This CDR3 has 16 residues. The CDR3 reads CASSLWAGTASYGYTF. In DNA form, the CDR3 reads TGTGCCAGCAGTCTCTGGGCCGGGACAGCGAGCTATGGCTACACCTTC.

The V call is TRBV5-1, the J call TRBJ1-3; D remains ambiguous. Germline values: CDR1 SGHRS, CDR2 YFSETQ. The CDR3 has 16 residues. Trimming removed 0 bases at V and 0 bases at J, with 10 bases between. Here the CDR3 reads CASSLDGVYSGNTIYF. CDR3 nucleotide sequence: TGCGCCAGCAGCTTGGACGGGGTTTACTCTGGAAACACCATATATTTT. The complete variable domain, with remaining parts taken from reference TRBV5-1 and TRBJ1-3, reads KAGVTQTPRYLIKTRGQQVTLSCSPISGHRSVSWYQQTPGQGLQFLFEYFSETQRNKGNFPGRFSGRQFSNSRSEMNVSTLELGDSALYLCASSLDGVYSGNTIYFGEGSWLTVV.

This clone was detected only once. The chain couples TRBV7-9 to TRBJ1-1, with D tentatively TRBD1 (5 bases). Germline V gene lookup returns CDR1 SEHNR and CDR2 FQNEAQ (reference sequence). The CDR3 has 13 residues. Trimming removed 5 bases from V and 8 bases from J, with 15 bases in between. The CDR3 DNA reads TGTGCCAGCAGCGAGTCCTATAGGGACGAAGCTTTCTTT. Protein product: CASSESYRDEAFF.

V is TRBV28 and J is TRBJ1-2; the match to TRBD1 covers 7 bases. Germline V gene sequence: CDR1 MDHEN, CDR2 SYDVKM. The CDR3 extends over 14 amino acids. V lost 4 bases and J lost 5; bases outside the gene matches: 7. The CDR3, as DNA: TGTGCCAGCAGTTCCTGGGACAGTCTATATGGCTACACCTTC. Amino acid sequence: CASSSWDSLYGYTF.

This chain uses TRBV18 with TRBJ2-3; D gene uncertain. From germline, CDR1 is KGHSH and CDR2 LQKENI. The V gene lost 2 bases and the J gene lost 0 bases, with 9 bases spanning the gap. This CDR3 spans 15 amino acids. The CDR3 DNA sequence: TGTGCCAGCTCACCAGGAGTAGCTAGCACAGATACGCAGTATTTT. This translates into CASSPGVASTDTQYF. The whole variable domain, remainder taken from reference TRBV18 and TRBJ2-3, is NAGVMQNPRHLVRRRGQEARLRCSPMKGHSHVYWYRQLPEEGLKFMVYLQKENIIDESGMPKERFSAEFPKEGPSILRIQQVVRGDSAAYFCASSPGVASTDTQYFGPGTRLTVL.

The rearrangement joins TRBV4-2 to TRBJ1-4; D gene unclear. The germline gives CDR1 LGHNA, CDR2 YNFKEQ. Between the trimmed V and J ends, which lost 0 bases and 7 bases, there was a span of 6 bases. The CDR3 covers 13 residues. The CDR3 DNA reads as TGTGCCAGCAGCCAAGAATTCGGTGAAAAACTGTTTTTT. Translated, it gives CASSQEFGEKLFF.

The rearrangement joins TRBV6-1 to TRBJ1-1; D ambiguous. V dropped 2 bases and J dropped 6 bases, with 19 bases sitting between them. Germline CDR1 and CDR2: MNHNS and SASEGT. The CDR3 loop spans 16 amino acids. This CDR3 is CASSEYVRGVLSEAFF. The CDR3 DNA reads as TGTGCCAGCAGTGAATATGTACGGGGAGTGTTGTCTGAAGCTTTCTTT.

The rearrangement links TRBV7-3 to TRBJ2-1; D is possibly TRBD1 (6 bases). Trimming took off 1 base at V and 7 bases at J, with 11 bases between the two ends. Germline loops: CDR1 SGHTA, CDR2 FQGTGA. The CDR3 totals 14 residues. For the CDR3, the DNA is TGTGCCAGCAGCTTAATGGGGGCGGCAAATGAGCAGTTCTTC. Translation: CASSLMGAANEQFF.

This chain connects TRBV6-1 to TRBJ1-3, with D maybe TRBD1 (5 bases). Germline V gene sequence: CDR1 MNHNS, CDR2 SASEGT. CDR3 length: 17 amino acids. The germline V and J ends were trimmed by 2 bases and 2 bases, with 16 bases remaining between them. The CDR3 loop is CASSERAGSFTGNTIYF. The CDR3 region has the DNA TGTGCCAGCAGTGAAAGGGCAGGGAGTTTTACTGGAAACACCATATATTTT.

The chain recombines TRBV7-3 with TRBJ1-1; D remains unclear. Trimming left V 1 base short and J 6 bases short, with 9 bases between. The CDR3 extends over 13 amino acids. Germline V CDR1 and CDR2: SGHTA, FQGTGA. CDR3 sequence: CASSLNVASEAFF. The DNA of the CDR3 is TGTGCCAGCAGCTTAAATGTTGCCTCTGAAGCTTTCTTT.

The genes are TRBV6-5 and TRBJ2-3, with D perhaps being TRBD1 or TRBD2 (6 bases each). Trimming pared 2 bases from V and 2 bases from J, leaving 11 bases between. CDR3 size: 15 residues. Looked up from germline, CDR1 is MNHEY and CDR2 is SVGAGI. The CDR3 here is CASSYGGGTTDTQYF. CDR3 sequence (DNA): TGTGCCAGCAGTTACGGAGGGGGGACCACAGATACGCAGTATTTT.

This clone was seen just once. This chain links TRBV7-9 with TRBJ1-1; D remains ambiguous. V dropped 5 bases and J dropped 7 bases, with 17 bases sitting between them. The CDR3 totals 14 residues. CDR1 SEHNR and CDR2 FQNEAQ come from the germline V gene (reference sequence). CDR3: CASSEVSVYHEAFF. The DNA for the CDR3 is TGTGCCAGCAGCGAAGTTAGTGTTTATCATGAAGCTTTCTTT.